This TCR beta chain was obtained from a study of low-dose radiotherapy and immunotherapy resistance in tumors. Time point noted: after trial treatment. Treatment: LDRT plus nivolumab, ipilimumab, low-dose cyclophosphamide and aspirin (RACIN trial). This clonotype was recorded many times. cDNA synthesis used a TRAV/TRBV-specific primer set for both chains. Amplification, which lasted around 21 PCR cycles, used a constant-region primer and V-primer adapter to amplify TCRs. TCRdb independently ran MiXCR on the reads; one entry per CDR3 protein. The repertoire holds 100,000 or so distinct CDR3 sequences, with more than 20% as singletons. Trimming cost V 3 bases and J 1 base; bases outside gene matches: 3. The CDR3 length is 15 residues.

Specimen: PBMCs, collected after low-dose radiotherapy plus immunotherapy. The sequence was obtained from a male donor with prostate cancer. The chain links TRBV12-3 or TRBV12-4 to TRBJ2-3; 8 nucleotides line up with TRBD1. As DNA, the CDR3 is TGTGCCAGCAGTTTCCCGGGACAGGGCACAGATACGCAGTATTTT. It specifies CASSFPGQGTDTQYF.